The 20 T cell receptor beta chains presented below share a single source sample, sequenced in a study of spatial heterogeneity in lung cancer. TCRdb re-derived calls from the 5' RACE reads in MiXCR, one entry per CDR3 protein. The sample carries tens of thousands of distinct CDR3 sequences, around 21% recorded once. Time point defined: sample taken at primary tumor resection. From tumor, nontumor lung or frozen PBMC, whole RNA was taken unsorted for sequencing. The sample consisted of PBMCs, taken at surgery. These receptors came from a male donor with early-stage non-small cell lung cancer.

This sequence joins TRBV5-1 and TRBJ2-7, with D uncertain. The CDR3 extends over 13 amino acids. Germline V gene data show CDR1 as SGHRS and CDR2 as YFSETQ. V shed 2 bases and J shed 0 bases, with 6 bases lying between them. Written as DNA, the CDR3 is TGCGCCAGCAGCTTTGTGAGCTCCTACGAGCAGTACTTC. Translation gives CASSFVSSYEQYF.

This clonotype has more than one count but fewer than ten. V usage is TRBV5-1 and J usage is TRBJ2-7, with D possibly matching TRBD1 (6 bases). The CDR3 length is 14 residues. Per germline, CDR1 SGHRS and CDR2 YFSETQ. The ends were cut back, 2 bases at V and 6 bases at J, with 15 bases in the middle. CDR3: CASSFGPTGREQYF. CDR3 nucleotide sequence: TGCGCCAGCAGCTTTGGACCCACAGGGCGCGAGCAGTACTTC. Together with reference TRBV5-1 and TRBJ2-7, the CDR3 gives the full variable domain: KAGVTQTPRYLIKTRGQQVTLSCSPISGHRSVSWYQQTPGQGLQFLFEYFSETQRNKGNFPGRFSGRQFSNSRSEMNVSTLELGDSALYLCASSFGPTGREQYFGPGTRLTVT.

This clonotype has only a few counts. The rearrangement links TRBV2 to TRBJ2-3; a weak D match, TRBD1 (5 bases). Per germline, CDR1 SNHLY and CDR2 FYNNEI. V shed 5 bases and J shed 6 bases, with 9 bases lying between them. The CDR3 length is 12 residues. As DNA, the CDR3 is TGTGCCAGCAGTTCACAGGCGGATACGCAGTATTTT. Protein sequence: CASSSQADTQYF.

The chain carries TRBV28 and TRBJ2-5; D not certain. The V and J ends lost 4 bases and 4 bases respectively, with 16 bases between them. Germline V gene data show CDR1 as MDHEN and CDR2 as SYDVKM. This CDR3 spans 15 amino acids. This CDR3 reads CASSSAQMTLETQYF. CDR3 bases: TGTGCCAGCAGTTCAGCTCAAATGACCCTAGAGACCCAGTACTTC.

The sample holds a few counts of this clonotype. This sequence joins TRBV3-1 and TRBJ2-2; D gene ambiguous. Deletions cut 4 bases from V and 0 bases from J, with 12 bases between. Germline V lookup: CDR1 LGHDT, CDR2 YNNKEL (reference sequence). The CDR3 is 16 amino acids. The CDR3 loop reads CASSPEFGSNTGELFF. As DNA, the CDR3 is TGTGCCAGCAGCCCAGAGTTCGGGTCGAACACCGGGGAGCTGTTTTTT.

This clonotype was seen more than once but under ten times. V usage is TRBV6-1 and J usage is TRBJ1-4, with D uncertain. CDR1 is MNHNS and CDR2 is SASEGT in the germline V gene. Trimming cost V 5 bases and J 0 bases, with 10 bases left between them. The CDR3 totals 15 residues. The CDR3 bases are TGTGCCAGCAGTCCCGACCGTGCAACTAATGAAAAACTGTTTTTT. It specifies CASSPDRATNEKLFF.

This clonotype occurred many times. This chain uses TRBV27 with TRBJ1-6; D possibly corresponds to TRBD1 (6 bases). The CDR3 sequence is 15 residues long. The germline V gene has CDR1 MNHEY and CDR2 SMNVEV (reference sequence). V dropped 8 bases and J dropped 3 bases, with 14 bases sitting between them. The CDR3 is CASRGGDYYNSPLHF. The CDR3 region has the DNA TGTGCCAGCCGAGGGGGGGATTACTATAATTCACCCCTCCACTTT.

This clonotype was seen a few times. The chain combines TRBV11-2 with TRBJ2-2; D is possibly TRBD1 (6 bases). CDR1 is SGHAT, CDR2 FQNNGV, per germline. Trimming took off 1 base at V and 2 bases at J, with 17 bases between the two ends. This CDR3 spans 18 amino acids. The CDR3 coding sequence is TGTGCCAGCAGCTTAGGCGCGTCAGGGGCCGCCAACACCGGGGAGCTGTTTTTT. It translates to CASSLGASGAANTGELFF.

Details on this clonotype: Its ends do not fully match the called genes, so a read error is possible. CDR3 amino acids: CASSREPSGSPTRF. CDR3 in DNA: TGTGCCAGCAGTCGCGAACCTAGTGGCAGTCCCACCCGATTC. The J gene is TRBJ1-2, the V gene TRBV6-5; D call uncertain. CDR1 and CDR2 (germline): MNHEY, SVGAGI. CDR3 length: 14 residues.

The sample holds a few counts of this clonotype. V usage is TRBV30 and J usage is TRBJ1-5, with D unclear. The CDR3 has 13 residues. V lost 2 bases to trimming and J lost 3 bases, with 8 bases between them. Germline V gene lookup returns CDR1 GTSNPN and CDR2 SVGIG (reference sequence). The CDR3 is CAWSMGSNQPQHF. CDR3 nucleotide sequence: TGTGCCTGGAGTATGGGTTCCAATCAGCCCCAGCATTTT.

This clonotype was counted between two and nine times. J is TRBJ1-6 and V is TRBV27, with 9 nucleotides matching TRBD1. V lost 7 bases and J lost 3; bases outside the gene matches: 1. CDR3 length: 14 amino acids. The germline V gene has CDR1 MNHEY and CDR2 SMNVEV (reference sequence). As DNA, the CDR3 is TGTGCCAGCACGGGACAGGGCTATAATTCACCCCTCCACTTT. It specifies CASTGQGYNSPLHF.

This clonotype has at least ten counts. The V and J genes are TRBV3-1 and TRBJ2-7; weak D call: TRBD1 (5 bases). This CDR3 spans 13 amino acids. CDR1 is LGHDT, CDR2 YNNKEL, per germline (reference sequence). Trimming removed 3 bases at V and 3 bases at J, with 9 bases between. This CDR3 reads CASSQDTLYEQYF. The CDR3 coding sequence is TGTGCCAGCAGCCAGGACACACTCTACGAGCAGTACTTC.

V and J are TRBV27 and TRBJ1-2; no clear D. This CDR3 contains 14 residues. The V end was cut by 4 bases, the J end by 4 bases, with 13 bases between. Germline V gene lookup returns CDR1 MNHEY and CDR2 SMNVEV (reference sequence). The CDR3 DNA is TGTGCCAGCAGTTATTCGAGGGCTGGCTATGGCTACACCTTC. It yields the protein CASSYSRAGYGYTF.

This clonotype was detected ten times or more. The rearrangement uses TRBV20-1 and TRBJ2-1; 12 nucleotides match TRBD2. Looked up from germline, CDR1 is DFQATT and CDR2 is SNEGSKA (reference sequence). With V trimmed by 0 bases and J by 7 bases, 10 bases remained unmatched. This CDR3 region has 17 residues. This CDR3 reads CSARDLGLAGTANEQFF. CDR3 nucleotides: TGCAGTGCTAGAGATTTGGGACTAGCGGGTACAGCTAATGAGCAGTTCTTC.

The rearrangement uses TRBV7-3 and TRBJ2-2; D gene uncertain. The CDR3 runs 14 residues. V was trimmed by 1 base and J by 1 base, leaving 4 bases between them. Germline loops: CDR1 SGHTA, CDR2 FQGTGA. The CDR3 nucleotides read TGTGCCAGCAGCTTAAGCAGGAACACCGGGGAGCTGTTTTTT. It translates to CASSLSRNTGELFF.

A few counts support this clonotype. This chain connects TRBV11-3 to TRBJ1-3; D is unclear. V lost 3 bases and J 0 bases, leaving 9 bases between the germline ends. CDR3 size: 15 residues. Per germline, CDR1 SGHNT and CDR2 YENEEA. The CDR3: CASSFPPVSGNTIYF. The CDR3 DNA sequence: TGTGCCAGCAGCTTTCCCCCCGTCTCTGGAAACACCATATATTTT.

The CDR3 DNA sequence: TGTGCCAGCACTCGAGGGGCGGCTGGGACTAGCGGGAGTCACAATGAGCAGTTCTTC. Protein sequence: CASTRGAAGTSGSHNEQFF. The chain uses TRBV6-5 and TRBJ2-1, with TRBD2 matching 14 bases. Germline V gene lookup returns CDR1 MNHEY and CDR2 SVGAGI. CDR3 size: 19 residues. V lost 7 bases and J lost 5; bases outside the gene matches: 16.

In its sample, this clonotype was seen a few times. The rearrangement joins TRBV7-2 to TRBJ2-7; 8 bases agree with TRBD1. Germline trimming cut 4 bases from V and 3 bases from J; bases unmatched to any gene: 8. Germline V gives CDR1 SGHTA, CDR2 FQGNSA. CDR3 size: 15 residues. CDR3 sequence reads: CASSSLGTGVYEQYF. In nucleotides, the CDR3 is TGTGCCAGCAGCTCATTAGGGACAGGTGTCTACGAGCAGTACTTC. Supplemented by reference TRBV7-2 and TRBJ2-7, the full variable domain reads GAGVSQSPSNKVTEKGKDVELRCDPISGHTALYWYRQSLGQGLEFLIYFQGNSAPDKSGLPSDRFSAERTGGSVSTLTIQRTQQEDSAVYLCASSSLGTGVYEQYFGPGTRLTVT.

The CDR3 coding sequence is TGCGCCAGCAGCCAAGCCAGTGGCTACGAGCAGTACTTC. Residues: CASSQASGYEQYF. The chain couples TRBV4-3 to TRBJ2-7; D remains unclear. The CDR3 spans 13 residues. V lost 1 base and J 3 bases, leaving 7 bases between the germline ends. The V gene's germline CDR1 is LGHNA and CDR2 YSLEER.

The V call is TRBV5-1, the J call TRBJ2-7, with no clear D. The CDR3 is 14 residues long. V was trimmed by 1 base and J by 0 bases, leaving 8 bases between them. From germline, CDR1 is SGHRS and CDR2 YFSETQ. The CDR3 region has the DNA TGCGCCAGCAGCTTGACAGTGACCTCCTACGAGCAGTACTTC. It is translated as CASSLTVTSYEQYF.